This TCR beta chain emerged from a study of cytomegalovirus exposure and HLA in healthy donors. Findings and caveats of the study: Certain sequence variants were highly shared and formed a cluster, and this cluster was likely a sequencing artifact.

From germline, CDR1 is SGHRS and CDR2 YFSETQ. The V segment lost 3 bases and the J segment 5 bases; nucleotides outside the gene matches: 7. The CDR3 consists of 14 residues. The PCR contained 60 Vbeta and 13 Jbeta primers. Generated by immunoSEQ multiplex PCR, the TCRdb table keeps only in-frame clones and is missing some. This specimen shows 35,000 or so clones; the ten leading clones hold approximately 8.4%. A remark on this clone: Antigen: not known.

This sequence originates from a man aged 40-49 years in good health and CMV-seropositive. Sequenced input: PBMCs. This chain connects TRBV5-1 to TRBJ2-5; TRBD2 aligns across 7 bases. CDR3 coding DNA: TGCGCCAGCAGCTCACCAGCGGGACGTGAGACCCAGTACTTC. Protein: CASSSPAGRETQYF.